The clone carrying this TCR beta chain has a count of ten or more. Its cognate antigen is unknown. There are 14 residues in the CDR3. Trimming took 2 bases from V and 1 from J, leaving 9 bases between them. The germline CDR1 and CDR2 sequences are SGHRS and YFSETQ. This record belongs to a study of T cells in Graves' hyperthyroidism and ophthalmopathy. TCR beta CDR3 regions were amplified from RNA transcripts. A first-round RT-PCR of the TCR CDR3 used the HTBI primer set. TCRdb reprocessed the multiplex PCR reads with MiXCR, giving one entry per CDR3 protein. The sample records more than 35,000 distinct CDR3 sequences, approximately 50% being singletons. Patients aged 18 to 65 had newly diagnosed hyperthyroidism lasting under 2 months. Investigators excluded patients with uncontrolled infection, other autoimmune disease, pregnancy or lactation. General study points: A median roughly six months before onset, the model predicted ophthalmopathy. Also found in blood were most expanded thyroid clonotypes above 0.001.

This TCR was sampled from a woman between 50 and 59 years old with Graves' hyperthyroidism. The rearrangement joins TRBV5-1 to TRBJ1-2; D perhaps matches TRBD1 (6 bases). The specimen sequenced was peripheral blood or thyroid tissue (not recorded which). CDR3 region: CASSLTGSNYGYTF. CDR3 DNA sequence: TGCGCCAGCAGCTTAACAGGGAGTAACTATGGCTACACCTTC.